Below, one TCR beta chain is given with its context. This sample is part of a study of blood T cell repertoires in COVID-19. In the study overall: The analysed material was cDNA or gDNA that came from T cells, B-cell-depleted T cells, or PBMCs.

CDR1 and CDR2 from the germline V gene are MNHEY and SVGAGI. This CDR3 region has 13 residues. V lost 6 bases to trimming and J lost 3 bases, with 12 bases between them. Authors' methods: Reference gene primer amplification in the assay estimated nucleated cell counts. Data came from immunoSEQ multiplex PCR; TCRdb stores just in-frame clones and leaves some out. V and J calls and clone size are given by that table; D and trimming were obtained from the DNA. Counted here are around 200,000 clones, over 60% occurring once; the ten biggest clones make up approximately 6%. The rearrangement links TRBV6-5 to TRBJ2-7; D gene unclear. The TCR comes from a woman in her 70s with acute or convalescent COVID-19. The specimen was peripheral blood. In nucleotides, the CDR3 is TGTGCCAGCAGCTCCGTGAGGTTCTACGAGCAGTACTTC. Residues: CASSSVRFYEQYF.